A selection of T cell receptor beta chains follows, all from one sample in a study of technical replicates of blood from a few donors. Repertoires were generated with immunoSEQ multiplex PCR, while TCRdb's copy carries only in-frame clones and drops some. The sample has 60,000 to 90,000 clones, 85% to 95% seen once. The material sequenced was T cells isolated from PBMCs. These receptors were taken from a human donor in good health. Each CDR3 is given with its conserved first and last residue. A D gene is named only where the DNA matches it firmly. Rows may omit the clone size; those that give it use once, few, many or a size class.

D	size	V	J	CDR3	DNA
NA	NA	TRBV5-1	TRBJ2-1	CASSSGQWNEQFF	TGCGCCAGCAGCTCTGGGCAGTGGAATGAGCAGTTCTTC
NA	NA	TRBV5-1	TRBJ2-3	CASTPGESTDTQYF	TGCGCCAGCACCCCGGGGGAAAGCACAGATACGCAGTATTTT
TRBD1	NA	TRBV19	TRBJ1-1	CASNPLGTGSARAFF	TGTGCCAGTAATCCCTTAGGGACAGGCTCGGCGAGGGCTTTCTTT
NA	once	TRBV6-1	TRBJ2-7	CASSYTYEQYF	TGTGCCAGCAGTTACACCTACGAGCAGTACTTC
NA	once	TRBV6-1	TRBJ1-2	CASSPDWTAYTF	TGTGCCAGCAGCCCCGATTGGACAGCCTACACCTTC
NA	NA	TRBV19	TRBJ2-7	CASSTAPGREQYF	TGTGCCAGTAGCACAGCCCCTGGGAGAGAGCAGTACTTC
NA	NA	TRBV12-5	TRBJ2-2	CASGRQGAGELFF	TGTGCTAGTGGTAGGCAGGGTGCCGGGGAGCTGTTTTTT
NA	NA	TRBV7-9	TRBJ1-2	CASSFDGGNYGYTF	TGTGCCAGCAGCTTTGACGGGGGGAACTATGGCTACACCTTC
TRBD1	NA	TRBV6-1	TRBJ1-5	CASSEHRGGQPQHF	TGTGCCAGCAGTGAACACAGGGGTGGTCAGCCCCAGCATTTT
NA	NA	TRBV7-7	TRBJ2-6	CASSLGSPSGANVLTF	TGTGCCAGCAGCTTAGGTAGTCCCTCTGGGGCCAACGTCCTGACTTTC
TRBD2	NA	TRBV19	TRBJ2-7	CASTTGTSGSYEQYF	TGTGCCAGTACCACCGGGACTAGCGGGTCCTACGAGCAGTACTTC
NA	NA	TRBV5-6	TRBJ2-3	CASRRTAWAETIPDTQYF	TGTGCCAGCAGGCGAACCGCGTGGGCAGAGACTATCCCAGATACGCAGTATTTT
NA	NA	TRBV2	TRBJ1-5	CASSGHRNDRRPQHF	TGTGCCAGCAGTGGACACAGGAATGACAGGCGGCCCCAGCATTTT
NA	NA	TRBV6-4	TRBJ1-1	CASSEFSNTEAFF	TGTGCCAGCAGCGAGTTTTCGAACACTGAAGCTTTCTTT
TRBD1	NA	TRBV19	TRBJ1-4	CASRGRGGEKLFF	TGTGCCAGTAGGGGCCGAGGGGGCGAAAAACTGTTTTTT
TRBD2	NA	TRBV2	TRBJ2-1	CASTENHVTSGGKVGEQFF	TGTGCCAGCACCGAAAACCACGTGACTAGCGGGGGAAAGGTCGGTGAGCAGTTCTTC
NA	NA	TRBV11-2	TRBJ1-1	CASSASGAEAFF	TGTGCCAGCAGCGCGTCCGGGGCTGAAGCTTTCTTT
NA	NA	TRBV30	TRBJ1-2	CAGHIRTNYGYTF	TGTGCCGGCCACATAAGAACGAACTATGGCTACACCTTC
NA	NA	TRBV2	TRBJ1-2	CASSQTAGGYTF	TGTGCCAGCAGTCAAACAGCAGGGGGCTACACCTTC
TRBD1	once	TRBV14	TRBJ1-5	CAGRRDRNNQPQHF	TGTGCCGGCCGCCGGGACAGGAACAATCAGCCCCAGCATTTT
NA	NA	TRBV12-5	TRBJ1-5	CASGFRLTGRPQHF	TGTGCTAGTGGTTTCCGTCTTACAGGGAGGCCCCAGCATTTT
TRBD1	NA	TRBV2	TRBJ1-2	CASSVTGIDYGYTF	TGTGCCAGCAGTGTGACAGGGATCGACTATGGCTACACCTTC
TRBD1	NA	TRBV11-2	TRBJ1-1	CASSLGGRRDRLMNTEAFF	TGTGCCAGCAGCTTAGGGGGCCGCCGGGACAGGTTAATGAACACTGAAGCTTTCTTT
NA	NA	TRBV19	TRBJ2-7	CASSIGGLTYEQYF	TGTGCCAGTAGTATAGGAGGTCTGACCTACGAGCAGTACTTC
TRBD2	NA	TRBV6-4	TRBJ2-2	CASSDSAGANTGELFF	TGTGCCAGCAGTGACTCAGCGGGGGCTAACACCGGGGAGCTGTTTTTT
TRBD1	once	TRBV5-4	TRBJ1-1	CASSSWGQMNTEAFF	TGTGCCAGCAGCTCCTGGGGACAGATGAACACTGAAGCTTTCTTT
NA	NA	TRBV4-1	TRBJ1-1	CASSQDHPGRGTEAFF	TGCGCCAGCAGCCAAGATCACCCGGGCCGGGGGACTGAAGCTTTCTTT
TRBD2	NA	TRBV25-1	TRBJ2-1	CASSEYAGARNEQFF	TGTGCCAGCAGTGAATATGCGGGAGCGAGGAATGAGCAGTTCTTC
TRBD1	NA	TRBV5-1	TRBJ1-1	CASSSGTGPNEAFF	TGCGCCAGCAGCTCCGGGACAGGGCCCAATGAAGCTTTCTTT
NA	NA	TRBV25-1	TRBJ2-7	CASLSPGVSGGETYEQYF	TGTGCCAGCCTCTCCCCGGGGGTTAGCGGAGGAGAGACCTACGAGCAGTACTTC
NA	NA	TRBV29-1	TRBJ2-5	CSAVIGAQETQYF	TGCAGCGCTGTCATCGGAGCGCAAGAGACCCAGTACTTC
NA	NA	TRBV2	TRBJ2-7	CASSDGGYEQYF	TGTGCCAGCAGTGATGGAGGTTACGAGCAGTACTTC
TRBD2	NA	TRBV6-6	TRBJ2-1	CASSYFSGSGNEQFF	TGTGCCAGCAGTTACTTTAGCGGGAGCGGCAATGAGCAGTTCTTC
NA	NA	TRBV10-1	TRBJ2-2	CASSTESTNTGELFF	TGCGCCAGCAGTACAGAGTCTACTAACACCGGGGAGCTGTTTTTT
NA	NA	TRBV2	TRBJ1-1	CASSEWQGNYLNTEAFF	TGTGCCAGCAGTGAATGGCAGGGGAACTACCTGAACACTGAAGCTTTCTTT
NA	NA	TRBV7-2	TRBJ2-7	CASSLARGREQYF	TGTGCCAGCAGCTTAGCGCGGGGTCGCGAGCAGTACTTC
NA	NA	TRBV4-1	TRBJ2-2	CASSLTSTAGELFF	TGCGCCAGCAGCCTCACGTCGACAGCCGGGGAGCTGTTTTTT
TRBD2	few	TRBV9	TRBJ2-7	CASSPRSGLAGGPSYEQYF	TGTGCCAGCAGCCCTAGGTCGGGACTAGCGGGAGGGCCATCCTACGAGCAGTACTTC
NA	NA	TRBV6-1	TRBJ2-7	CASSDTGGYYEQYF	TGTGCCAGCAGTGATACGGGGGGCTACTACGAGCAGTACTTC
TRBD1	NA	TRBV9	TRBJ2-7	CASSPQGQESYEQYF	TGTGCCAGCAGCCCTCAGGGACAGGAGTCCTACGAGCAGTACTTC
NA	NA	TRBV7-3	TRBJ2-3	CASSLSGGTDTQYF	TGTGCCAGCAGCTTATCGGGGGGCACAGATACGCAGTATTTT
TRBD1	NA	TRBV5-6	TRBJ1-5	CASSLGQGINQPQHF	TGTGCCAGCAGCTTGGGACAGGGGATAAATCAGCCCCAGCATTTT
NA	NA	TRBV27	TRBJ2-7	CASRGRQDYEQYF	TGTGCCAGCAGGGGGAGACAGGACTACGAGCAGTACTTC
NA	NA	TRBV5-5	TRBJ2-5	CASSPNRAAGYQETQYF	TGTGCCAGCAGCCCGAACCGGGCGGCGGGATACCAAGAGACCCAGTACTTC
NA	NA	TRBV15	TRBJ2-5	CATSSPQETQYF	TGTGCCACCTCATCCCCCCAAGAGACCCAGTACTTC
TRBD1	NA	TRBV4-1	TRBJ2-7	CASSQNVGTAVPYEQYF	TGCGCCAGCAGCCAAAACGTTGGGACAGCCGTACCCTACGAGCAGTACTTC
NA	few	TRBV7-9	TRBJ1-2	CASSLGTDYGYTF	TGTGCCAGCAGCTTAGGGACAGACTATGGCTACACCTTC
TRBD1	NA	TRBV11-2	TRBJ2-1	CASSLRVVRQGAYNEQFF	TGTGCCAGCAGCTTAAGGGTCGTTCGACAGGGTGCCTACAATGAGCAGTTCTTC
TRBD1	NA	TRBV15	TRBJ1-2	CATSAGDRGLLGYTF	TGTGCCACCAGCGCCGGGGACAGGGGGCTATTAGGCTACACCTTC
NA	NA	TRBV6-5	TRBJ1-2	CASSYSIITGGLGYTF	TGTGCCAGCAGTTACTCCATTATTACGGGCGGGTTGGGCTACACCTTC
TRBD2	once	TRBV12-5	TRBJ2-1	CASGLVLRGGGNEQFF	TGTGCTAGTGGTTTGGTACTGCGGGGGGGCGGTAATGAGCAGTTCTTC
TRBD2	NA	TRBV2	TRBJ2-3	CASKGLDFEGQYF	TGTGCCAGCAAGGGACTAGATTTTGAAGGGCAGTATTTT
NA	NA	TRBV10-3	TRBJ1-1	CATITGPGNTEAFF	TGTGCCACAATAACAGGGCCGGGGAACACTGAAGCTTTCTTT
NA	NA	TRBV19	TRBJ1-4	CASSPLGGMGEKLFF	TGTGCCAGTAGTCCCCTCGGAGGGATGGGTGAAAAACTGTTTTTT
NA	NA	TRBV7-3	TRBJ2-2	CASRQMAGELFF	TGTGCCAGCAGACAAATGGCCGGGGAGCTGTTTTTT
NA	NA	TRBV4-1	TRBJ1-1	CASSQLAGGEEEAFF	TGCGCCAGCAGCCAGCTAGCCGGCGGGGAGGAAGAAGCTTTCTTT